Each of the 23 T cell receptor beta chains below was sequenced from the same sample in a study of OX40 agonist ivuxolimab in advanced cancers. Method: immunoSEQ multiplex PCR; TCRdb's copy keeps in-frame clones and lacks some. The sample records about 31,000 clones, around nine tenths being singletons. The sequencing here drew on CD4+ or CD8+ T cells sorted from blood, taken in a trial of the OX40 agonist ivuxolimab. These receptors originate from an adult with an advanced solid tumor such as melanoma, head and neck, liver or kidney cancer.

DNA for the CDR3: TGTGCCAGCAGCTTGGTAATCCCGGGGACTGAAGCTTTCTTT. Its protein product is CASSLVIPGTEAFF. This chain joins TRBV5-6 and TRBJ1-1; no firm D call. The CDR3 spans 14 residues. Germline assignment: CDR1 SGHDT and CDR2 YYEEEE. The ends were cut back, 0 bases at V and 5 bases at J, with 11 bases in the middle.

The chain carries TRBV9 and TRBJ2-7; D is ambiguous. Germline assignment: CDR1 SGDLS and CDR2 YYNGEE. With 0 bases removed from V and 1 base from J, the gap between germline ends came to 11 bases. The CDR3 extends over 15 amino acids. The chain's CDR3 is CASSVDGYLSYEQYF. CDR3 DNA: TGTGCCAGCAGCGTAGACGGGTACCTATCCTACGAGCAGTACTTC.

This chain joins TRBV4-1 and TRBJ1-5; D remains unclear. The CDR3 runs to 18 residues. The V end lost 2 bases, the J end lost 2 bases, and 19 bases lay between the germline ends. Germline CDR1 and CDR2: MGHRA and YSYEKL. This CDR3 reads CASSQSPPVILGNQPQHF. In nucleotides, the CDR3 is TGCGCCAGCAGCCAATCGCCCCCGGTGATACTTGGCAATCAGCCCCAGCATTTT.

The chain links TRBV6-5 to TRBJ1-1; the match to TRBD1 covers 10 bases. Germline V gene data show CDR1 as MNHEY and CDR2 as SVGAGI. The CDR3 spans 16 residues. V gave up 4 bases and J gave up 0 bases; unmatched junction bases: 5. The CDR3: CASSSRQGAMNTEAFF. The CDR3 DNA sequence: TGTGCCAGCAGTTCACGACAGGGGGCAATGAACACTGAAGCTTTCTTT.

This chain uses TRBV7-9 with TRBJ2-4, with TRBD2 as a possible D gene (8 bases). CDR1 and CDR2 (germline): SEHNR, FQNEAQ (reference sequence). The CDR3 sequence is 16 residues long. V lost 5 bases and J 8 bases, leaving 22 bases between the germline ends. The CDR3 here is CASSRQGGLGDHIQYF. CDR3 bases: TGTGCCAGCAGCCGCCAGGGGGGACTAGGGGATCACATTCAGTACTTC.

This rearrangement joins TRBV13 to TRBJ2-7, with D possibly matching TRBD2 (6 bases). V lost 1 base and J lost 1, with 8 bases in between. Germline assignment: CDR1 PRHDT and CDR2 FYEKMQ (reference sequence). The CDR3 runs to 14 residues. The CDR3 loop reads CASSLAGESYEQYF. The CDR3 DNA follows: TGTGCCAGCAGCTTAGCGGGGGAGTCCTACGAGCAGTACTTC. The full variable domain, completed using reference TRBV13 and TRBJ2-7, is AAGVIQSPRHLIKEKRETATLKCYPIPRHDTVYWYQQGPGQDPQFLISFYEKMQSDKGSIPDRFSAQQFSDYHSELNMSSLELGDSALYFCASSLAGESYEQYFGPGTRLTVT.

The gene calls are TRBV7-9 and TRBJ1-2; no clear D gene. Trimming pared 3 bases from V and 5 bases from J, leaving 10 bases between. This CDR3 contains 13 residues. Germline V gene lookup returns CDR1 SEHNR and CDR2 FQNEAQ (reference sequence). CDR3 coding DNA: TGTGCCAGCAGCTTGGGTAACGGTTATGGCTACACCTTC. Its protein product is CASSLGNGYGYTF.

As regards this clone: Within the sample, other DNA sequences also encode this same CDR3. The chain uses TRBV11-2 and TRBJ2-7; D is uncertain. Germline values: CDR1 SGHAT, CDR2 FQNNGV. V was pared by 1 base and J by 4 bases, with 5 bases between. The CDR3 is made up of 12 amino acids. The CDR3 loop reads CASSLGVYEQYV. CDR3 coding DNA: TGTGCCAGCAGCTTAGGGGTATACGAGCAGTACGTC.

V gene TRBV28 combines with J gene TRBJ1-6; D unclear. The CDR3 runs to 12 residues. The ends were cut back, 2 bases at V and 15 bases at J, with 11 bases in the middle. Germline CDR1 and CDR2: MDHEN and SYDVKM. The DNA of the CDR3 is TGTGCCAGCAGTTTAGGTCAGGTAGGCCTCCACTTT. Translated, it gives CASSLGQVGLHF.

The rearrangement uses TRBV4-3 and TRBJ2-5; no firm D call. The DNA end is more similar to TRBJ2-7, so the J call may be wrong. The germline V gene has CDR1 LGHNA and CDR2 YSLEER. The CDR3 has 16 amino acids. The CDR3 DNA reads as TGCGCCAGCAGCCAAGAGCCCCCACTCGCTCGCTACGAGCAGTACTTC. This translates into CASSQEPPLARYEQYF.

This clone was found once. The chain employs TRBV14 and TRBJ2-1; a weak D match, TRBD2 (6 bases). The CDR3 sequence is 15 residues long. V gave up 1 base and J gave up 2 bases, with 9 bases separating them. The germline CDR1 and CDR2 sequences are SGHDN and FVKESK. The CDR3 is CASSQGLGPYNEQFF. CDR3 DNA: TGTGCCAGCAGCCAAGGACTAGGACCCTACAATGAGCAGTTCTTC. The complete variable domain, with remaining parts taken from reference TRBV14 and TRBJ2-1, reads EAGVTQFPSHSVIEKGQTVTLRCDPISGHDNLYWYRRVMGKEIKFLLHFVKESKQDESGMPNNRFLAERTGGTYSTLKVQPAELEDSGVYFCASSQGLGPYNEQFFGPGTRLTVL.

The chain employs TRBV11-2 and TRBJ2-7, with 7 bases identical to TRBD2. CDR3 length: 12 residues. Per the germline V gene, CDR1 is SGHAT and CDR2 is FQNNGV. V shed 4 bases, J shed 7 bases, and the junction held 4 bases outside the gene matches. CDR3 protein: CASSSAGDEQYF. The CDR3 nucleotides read TGTGCCAGCAGCTCTGCGGGGGATGAGCAGTACTTC.

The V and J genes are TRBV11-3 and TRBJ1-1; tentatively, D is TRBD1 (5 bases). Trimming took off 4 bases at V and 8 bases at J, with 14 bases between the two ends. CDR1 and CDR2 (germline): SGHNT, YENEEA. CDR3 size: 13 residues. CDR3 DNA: TGTGCCAGCAGCTCGACACTAACAGGAGAAGCTTTCTTT. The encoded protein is CASSSTLTGEAFF.

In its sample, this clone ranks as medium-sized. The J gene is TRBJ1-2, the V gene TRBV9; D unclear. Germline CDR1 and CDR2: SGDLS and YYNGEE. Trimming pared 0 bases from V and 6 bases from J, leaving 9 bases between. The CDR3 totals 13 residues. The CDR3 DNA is TGTGCCAGCAGCGTAGCTCCCGGCGATGGCTACACCTTC. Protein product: CASSVAPGDGYTF.

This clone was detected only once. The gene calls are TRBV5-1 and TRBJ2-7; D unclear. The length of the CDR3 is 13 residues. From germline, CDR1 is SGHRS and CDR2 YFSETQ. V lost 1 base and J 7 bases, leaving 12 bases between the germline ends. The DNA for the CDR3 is TGCGCCAGCAGCTTGCTCCCAACGGGTGAGCAGTACTTC. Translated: CASSLLPTGEQYF.

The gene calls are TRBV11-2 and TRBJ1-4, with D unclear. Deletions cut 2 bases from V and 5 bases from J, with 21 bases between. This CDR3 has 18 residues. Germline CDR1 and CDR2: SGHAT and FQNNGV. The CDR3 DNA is TGTGCCAGCAGCTTACCCCCCGAGAAGGGTGTTTGGAATGAAAAACTGTTTTTT. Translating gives CASSLPPEKGVWNEKLFF. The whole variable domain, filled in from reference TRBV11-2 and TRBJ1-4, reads EAGVAQSPRYKIIEKRQSVAFWCNPISGHATLYWYQQILGQGPKLLIQFQNNGVVDDSQLPKDRFSAERLKGVDSTLKIQPAKLEDSAVYLCASSLPPEKGVWNEKLFFGSGTQLSVL.

This CDR3 is CASSLEVQGTGNTIYF. CDR3 nucleotides: TGTGCCAGCAGCTTAGAGGTGCAGGGCACTGGAAACACCATATATTTT. The V gene is TRBV7-8, the J gene TRBJ1-3; a weak D match, TRBD1 (5 bases). Germline loops: CDR1 SGHVS, CDR2 FQNEAQ. The CDR3 covers 16 residues. V lost 1 base to trimming and J lost 2 bases, with 12 bases between them.

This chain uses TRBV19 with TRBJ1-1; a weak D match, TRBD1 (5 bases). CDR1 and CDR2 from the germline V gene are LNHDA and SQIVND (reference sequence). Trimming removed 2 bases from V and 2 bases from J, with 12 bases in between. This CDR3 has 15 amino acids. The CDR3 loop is CASSISDSYNTEAFF. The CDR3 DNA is TGTGCCAGTAGTATATCCGACAGCTACAACACTGAAGCTTTCTTT.

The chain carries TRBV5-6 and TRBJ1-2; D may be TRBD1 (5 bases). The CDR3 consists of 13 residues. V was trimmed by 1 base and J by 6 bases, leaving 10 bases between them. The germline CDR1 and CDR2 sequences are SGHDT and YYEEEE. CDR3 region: CASSLPGWDGYTF. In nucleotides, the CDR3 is TGTGCCAGCAGCTTGCCAGGGTGGGATGGCTACACCTTC.

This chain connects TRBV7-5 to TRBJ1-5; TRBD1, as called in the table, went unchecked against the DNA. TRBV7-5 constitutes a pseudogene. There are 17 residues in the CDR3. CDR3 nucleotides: TGTGCCAGAGTTTTGCCTCGGACAGGACTAAGCAATCAGCCCCAGCATTTT. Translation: CARVLPRTGLSNQPQHF.

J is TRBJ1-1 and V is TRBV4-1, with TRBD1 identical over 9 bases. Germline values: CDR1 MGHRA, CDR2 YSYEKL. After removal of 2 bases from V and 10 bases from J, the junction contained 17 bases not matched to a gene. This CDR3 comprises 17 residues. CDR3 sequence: CASSQPWGFTGGHRAFF. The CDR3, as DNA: TGCGCCAGCAGCCAACCTTGGGGTTTTACAGGGGGCCATAGAGCTTTCTTT.

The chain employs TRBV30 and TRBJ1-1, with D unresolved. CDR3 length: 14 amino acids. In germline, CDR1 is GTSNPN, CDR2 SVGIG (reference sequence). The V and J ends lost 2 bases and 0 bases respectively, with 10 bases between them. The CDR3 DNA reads TGTGCCTGGAGTCTCAGTCGAATGAACACTGAAGCTTTCTTT. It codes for CAWSLSRMNTEAFF. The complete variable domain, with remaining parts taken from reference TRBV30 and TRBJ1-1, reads SQTIHQWPATLVQPVGSPLSLECTVEGTSNPNLYWYRQAAGRGLQLLFYSVGIGQISSEVPQNLSASRPQDRQFILSSKKLLLSDSGFYLCAWSLSRMNTEAFFGQGTRLTVV.

CDR3 region: CASSIWREPYNEQFF. The CDR3 region has the DNA TGTGCCAGTAGTATCTGGCGGGAGCCCTACAATGAGCAGTTCTTC. The chain has TRBV19 and TRBJ2-1; 7 nucleotides agree with TRBD2. The ends lost 3 bases at V and 2 bases at J; junction bases unmatched: 4. This CDR3 is built from 15 residues. The germline V gene encodes CDR1 LNHDA and CDR2 SQIVND (reference sequence).